In its sample, the clone carrying this TCR beta chain was seen a few times. Each CDR3 protein is one row after TCRdb ran MiXCR on the RT-PCR reads. The data contain hundreds of thousands of distinct CDR3 sequences, around 15% of them singletons. This CDR3 is 14 amino acids long. Per the germline V gene, CDR1 is MNHEY and CDR2 is SMNVEV (reference sequence). V gave up 4 bases and J gave up 3 bases; unmatched junction bases: 5. The source of the sample is a study of patients and donors after allogeneic stem cell transplantation. The sequencing input was blood, either unsorted or a sorted T cell fraction (not recorded which). The rearrangement joins TRBV27 to TRBJ2-7, with TRBD2 matching 8 bases. This TCR was recovered from a human donor who was either an allogeneic HSCT recipient or a stem cell or donor lymphocyte infusion donor (not recorded which). It is not recorded whose cells these are; they may come from a transplant donor. CDR3 sequence reads: CASSWATSGYEQYF. The DNA of the CDR3 is TGTGCCAGCAGTTGGGCTACTAGCGGCTACGAGCAGTACTTC.